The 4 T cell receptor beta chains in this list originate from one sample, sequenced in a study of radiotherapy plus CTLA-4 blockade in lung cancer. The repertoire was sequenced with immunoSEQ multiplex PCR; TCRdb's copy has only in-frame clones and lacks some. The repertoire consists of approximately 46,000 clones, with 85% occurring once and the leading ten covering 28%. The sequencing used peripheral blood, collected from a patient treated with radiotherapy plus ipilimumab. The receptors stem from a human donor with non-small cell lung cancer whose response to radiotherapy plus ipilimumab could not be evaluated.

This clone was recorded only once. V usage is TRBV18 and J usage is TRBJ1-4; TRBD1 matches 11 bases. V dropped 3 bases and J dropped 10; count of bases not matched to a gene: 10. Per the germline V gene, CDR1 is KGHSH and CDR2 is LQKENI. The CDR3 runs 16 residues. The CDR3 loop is CASSPSLPGQGGKLFF. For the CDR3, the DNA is TGTGCCAGCTCACCCTCGTTGCCGGGACAGGGGGGAAAACTGTTTTTT.

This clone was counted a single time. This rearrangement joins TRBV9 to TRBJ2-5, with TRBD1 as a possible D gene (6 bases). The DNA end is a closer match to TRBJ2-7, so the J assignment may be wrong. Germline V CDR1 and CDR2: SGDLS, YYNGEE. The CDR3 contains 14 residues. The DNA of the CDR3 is TGTGCCAGCAGCGTAGAAGTGACAGGCTACGAGCAGTACTTC. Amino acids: CASSVEVTGYEQYF.

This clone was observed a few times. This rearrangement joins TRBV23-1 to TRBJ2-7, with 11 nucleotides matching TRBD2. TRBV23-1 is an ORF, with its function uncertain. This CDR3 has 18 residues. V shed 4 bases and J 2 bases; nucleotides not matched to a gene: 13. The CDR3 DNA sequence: TGCGCCAGCAGTCCGAACCGGTTAGCGGGAGGGCTTCCCTACGAGCAGTACTTC. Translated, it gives CASSPNRLAGGLPYEQYF.

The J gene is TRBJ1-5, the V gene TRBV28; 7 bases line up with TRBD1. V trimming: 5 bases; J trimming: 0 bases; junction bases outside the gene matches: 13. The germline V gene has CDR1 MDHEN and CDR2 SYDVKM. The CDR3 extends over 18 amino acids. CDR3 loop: CASSPARRGPNSNQPQHF. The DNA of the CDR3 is TGTGCCAGCAGTCCCGCCCGAAGGGGGCCAAATAGCAATCAGCCCCAGCATTTT. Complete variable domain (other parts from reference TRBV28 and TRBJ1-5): DVKVTQSSRYLVKRTGEKVFLECVQDMDHENMFWYRQDPGLGLRLIYFSYDVKMKEKGDIPEGYSVSREKKERFSLILESASTNQTSMYLCASSPARRGPNSNQPQHFGDGTRLSIL.